This T cell receptor (beta chain) emerged from a study of identical twins (dated by TCRdb to the mid-2010s). Looking at the study overall: To test whether fetal clonotypes persist, the study used deep sequencing on TCR alpha and beta repertoires from monozygotic twins, unrelated adults of various ages, and cord blood. Replicate twin experiments were performed at different times using different library preparation protocols to rule out contamination.

All donors were healthy Caucasians. The twin cohort comprised three pairs of female monozygotic twins, all aged roughly 18 to 30 years. The RNA used for TCR libraries was isolated from peripheral blood mononuclear cells. Results the study describes overall, beyond this receptor: Compared with coincidental sharing between unrelated individuals, out-of-frame TCR alpha sequences shared between twins showed an excess of sequences with low generation probability. Fewer insertions were carried by abundant cord blood beta clonotypes, a similar but weaker trend appeared in young adult naive repertoires, and no such trend appeared in memory repertoires. Excess twin sharing in beta out-of-frame sequences was weaker because fewer shared sequences lowered the signal-to-noise ratio. Invariant T cells such as MAIT and iNKT could partly confound zero-insertion analyses, though diverse VJ usage argued against this for most clonotypes. In monozygotic twins, recombination models systematically underestimated out-of-frame TCR alpha sharing, but the models matched the sharing seen between unrelated individuals. Because the same donors could not be followed over many years, the conclusions depended on cross-sectional statistical analysis.

CDR1 is given as MNHEY and CDR2 as SVGEGT, both from the germline V gene. Trimming removed 2 bases from V and 5 bases from J, leaving 8 bases between the germline ends. From the cysteine up to the phenylalanine, the CDR3 has a length of 13 residues. Solely the CDR3 DNA is kept, with 39 bases framed from the first base. Libraries were made using 5' RACE. For sequencing, an Illumina HiSeq 2000 was employed. A universal primer binding site was added through template switching, and the final cDNA carried a unique molecular identifier so that TCR cDNA molecules could be counted accurately. Specific primers in the conserved constant-segment region were used to synthesize first-strand cDNA for the TCR alpha and beta chains. Each cDNA library was double barcoded, with a SMART-Mk sample barcode plus Illumina barcodes, to control for contamination. Two successive PCR steps introduced TruSeq adapter sequences along with Illumina sample barcodes. Sequencing of the TCR alpha and beta cDNA libraries was done on the Illumina HiSeq platform using custom primers. Regarding the original processing steps: Unique molecular identifiers were extracted from raw reads with MiGEC, and CDR3 positions were determined with MiXCR. For each individual, recombination models were inferred using an EM algorithm with the repgenHMM and IGoR tools. The tcR package in R was used for shared clonotype analysis, with sharing normalized by the product of cloneset sizes. To study raw recombination free of thymic and clonal selection effects, out-of-frame nonproductive sequences were analyzed. The raw public data were reprocessed by TCRdb itself: fastp quality trimming at Q25, MiXCR clonotype calling, in-frame beta chains only. CDR3 protein sequences are deduplicated, and each keeps its most common genes and DNA. These V and J calls derive from TCRdb rather than the authors' analysis. This sample gives 650,000 to 800,000 distinct CDR3 sequences in total; approximately 9% of them show up just once. The ten top clones hold about 0.98% of the sample.

The table lists this clonotype with a few counts. The antigen it recognizes is unknown. Base qualities are not provided; no much larger clone lies one nucleotide away. The same sample was also studied in work on yellow fever vaccine responses in identical twins. The second paper states: The authors reported that the T cell response to vaccination in identical twins appeared partly convergent and partly personalized. Focusing on identical twins, the study followed the T cell clones that responded to the vaccine, and did so with precision.

Sequences were obtained from PBMCs. The TCR originated in a woman under 30 in good health. In this chain, TRBV6-2 or TRBV6-3 is recombined with TRBJ2-3; no confident D gene assignment can be made. The DNA reads TGTGCCAGCAGTTACCTTCATGGAGATACGCAGTATTTT. Its coded protein is CASSYLHGDTQYF.